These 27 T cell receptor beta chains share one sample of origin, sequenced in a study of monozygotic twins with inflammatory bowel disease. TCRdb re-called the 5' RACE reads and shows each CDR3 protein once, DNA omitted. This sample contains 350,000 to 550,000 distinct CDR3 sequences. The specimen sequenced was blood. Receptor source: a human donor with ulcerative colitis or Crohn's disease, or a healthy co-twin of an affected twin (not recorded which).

The CDR3 sequence: CASSSRLGTQTQYF. The chain has TRBV28 and TRBJ2-5; the TCRdb D gene call, TRBD1, has no DNA to confirm it. CDR3 length: 14 residues. From germline, CDR1 is MDHEN and CDR2 SYDVKM. Using reference TRBV28 and TRBJ2-5 for the parts outside the CDR3, the full variable domain is DVKVTQSSRYLVKRTGEKVFLECVQDMDHENMFWYRQDPGLGLRLIYFSYDVKMKEKGDIPEGYSVSREKKERFSLILESASTNQTSMYLCASSSRLGTQTQYFGPGTRLLVL.

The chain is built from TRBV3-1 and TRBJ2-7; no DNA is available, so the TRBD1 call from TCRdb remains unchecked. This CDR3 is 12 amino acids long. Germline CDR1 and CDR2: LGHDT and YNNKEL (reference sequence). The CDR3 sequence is CATGDGAYEQYF.

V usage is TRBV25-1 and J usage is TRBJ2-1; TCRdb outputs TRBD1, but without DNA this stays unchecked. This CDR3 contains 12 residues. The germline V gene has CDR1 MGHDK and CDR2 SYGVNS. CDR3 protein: CASGRGWGEQFF.

CDR3 loop: CASSLTGGLNSGANVLTF. The chain employs TRBV5-5 and TRBJ2-6; TCRdb's D call of TRBD1 is untestable without DNA. The CDR3 is 18 residues long. CDR1 and CDR2 (germline): SGHKS, YYEKEE (reference sequence).

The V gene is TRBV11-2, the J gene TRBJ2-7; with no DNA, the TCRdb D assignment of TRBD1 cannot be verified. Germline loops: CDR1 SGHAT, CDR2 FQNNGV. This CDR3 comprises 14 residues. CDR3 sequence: CASSSPTDRVEQYF. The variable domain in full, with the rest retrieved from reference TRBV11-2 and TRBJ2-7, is EAGVAQSPRYKIIEKRQSVAFWCNPISGHATLYWYQQILGQGPKLLIQFQNNGVVDDSQLPKDRFSAERLKGVDSTLKIQPAKLEDSAVYLCASSSPTDRVEQYFGPGTRLTVT.

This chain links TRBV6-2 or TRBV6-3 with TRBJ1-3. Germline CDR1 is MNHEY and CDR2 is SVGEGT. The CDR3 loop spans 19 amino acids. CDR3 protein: CASSYSLVEGRRSGNTIYF.

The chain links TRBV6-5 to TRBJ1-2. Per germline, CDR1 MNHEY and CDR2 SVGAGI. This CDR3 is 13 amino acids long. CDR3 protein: CASRGWGIYGYTF.

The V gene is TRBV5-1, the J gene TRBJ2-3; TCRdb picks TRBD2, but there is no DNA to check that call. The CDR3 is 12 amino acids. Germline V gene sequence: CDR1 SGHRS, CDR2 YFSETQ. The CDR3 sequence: CASSFERGTQYF.

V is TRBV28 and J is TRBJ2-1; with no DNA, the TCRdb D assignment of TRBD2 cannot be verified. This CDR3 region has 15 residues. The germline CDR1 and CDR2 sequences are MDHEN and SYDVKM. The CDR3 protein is CASGAGGVVLDEQFF.

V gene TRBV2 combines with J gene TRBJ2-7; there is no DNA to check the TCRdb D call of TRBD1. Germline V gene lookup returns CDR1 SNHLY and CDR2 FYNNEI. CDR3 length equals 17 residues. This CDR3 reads CASSIDREMVYPYEQYF.

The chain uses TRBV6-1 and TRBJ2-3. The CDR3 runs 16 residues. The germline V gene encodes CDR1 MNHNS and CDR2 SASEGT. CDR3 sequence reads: CASSLRLGTSTDTQYF.

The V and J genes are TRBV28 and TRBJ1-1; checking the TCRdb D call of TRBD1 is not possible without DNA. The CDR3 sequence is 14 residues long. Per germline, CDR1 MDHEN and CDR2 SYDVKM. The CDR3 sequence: CASGMGQLGTEAFF.

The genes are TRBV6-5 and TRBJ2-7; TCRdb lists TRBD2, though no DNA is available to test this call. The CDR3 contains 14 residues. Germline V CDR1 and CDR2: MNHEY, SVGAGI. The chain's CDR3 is CASSYSTGGAEQYF.

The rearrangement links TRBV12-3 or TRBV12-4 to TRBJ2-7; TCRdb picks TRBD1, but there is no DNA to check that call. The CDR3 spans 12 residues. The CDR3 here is CASRPGAGVQYF.

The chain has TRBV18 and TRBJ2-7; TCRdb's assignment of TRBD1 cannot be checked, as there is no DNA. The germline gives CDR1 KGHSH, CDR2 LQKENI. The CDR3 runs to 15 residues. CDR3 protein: CASSPGTPGLYEQYF.

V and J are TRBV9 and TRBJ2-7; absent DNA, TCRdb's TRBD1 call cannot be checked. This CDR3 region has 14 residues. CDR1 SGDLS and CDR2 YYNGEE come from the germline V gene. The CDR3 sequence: CASSRTGLTDEQYF.

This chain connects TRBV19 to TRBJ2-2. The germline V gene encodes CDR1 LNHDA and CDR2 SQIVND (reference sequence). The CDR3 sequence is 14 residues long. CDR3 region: CASSIKTFTGELFF.

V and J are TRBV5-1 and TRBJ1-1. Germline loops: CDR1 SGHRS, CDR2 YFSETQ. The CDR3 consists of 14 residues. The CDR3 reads CASSLDGLGTEAFF. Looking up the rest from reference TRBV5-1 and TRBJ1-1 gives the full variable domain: KAGVTQTPRYLIKTRGQQVTLSCSPISGHRSVSWYQQTPGQGLQFLFEYFSETQRNKGNFPGRFSGRQFSNSRSEMNVSTLELGDSALYLCASSLDGLGTEAFFGQGTRLTVV.

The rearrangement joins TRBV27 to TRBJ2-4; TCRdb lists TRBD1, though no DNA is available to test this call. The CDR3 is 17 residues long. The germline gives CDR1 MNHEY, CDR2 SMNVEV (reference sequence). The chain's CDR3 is CASRKTPGGGAKNIQYF.

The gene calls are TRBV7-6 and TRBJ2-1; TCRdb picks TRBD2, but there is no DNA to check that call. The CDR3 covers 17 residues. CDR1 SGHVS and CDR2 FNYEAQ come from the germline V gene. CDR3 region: CASSLDDSDTVNNEQFF.

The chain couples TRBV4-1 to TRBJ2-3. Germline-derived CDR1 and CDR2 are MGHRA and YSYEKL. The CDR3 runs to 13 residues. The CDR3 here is CASSQQLGDTQYF.

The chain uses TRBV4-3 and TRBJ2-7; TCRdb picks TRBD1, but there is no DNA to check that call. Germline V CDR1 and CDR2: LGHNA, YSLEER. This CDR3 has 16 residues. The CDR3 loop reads CASSQDRTGSSYEQYF.

The CDR3 sequence is CASSLQGARQPQHF. V and J are TRBV18 and TRBJ1-5; the TCRdb D gene call, TRBD1, has no DNA to confirm it. The CDR3 has 14 amino acids. The germline V gene encodes CDR1 KGHSH and CDR2 LQKENI. Full variable domain (remainder filled in from reference TRBV18 and TRBJ1-5): NAGVMQNPRHLVRRRGQEARLRCSPMKGHSHVYWYRQLPEEGLKFMVYLQKENIIDESGMPKERFSAEFPKEGPSILRIQQVVRGDSAAYFCASSLQGARQPQHFGDGTRLSIL.

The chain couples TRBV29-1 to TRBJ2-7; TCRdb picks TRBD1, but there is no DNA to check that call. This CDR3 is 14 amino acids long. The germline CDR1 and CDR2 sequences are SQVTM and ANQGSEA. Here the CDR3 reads CSVEASGVPYEQYF.

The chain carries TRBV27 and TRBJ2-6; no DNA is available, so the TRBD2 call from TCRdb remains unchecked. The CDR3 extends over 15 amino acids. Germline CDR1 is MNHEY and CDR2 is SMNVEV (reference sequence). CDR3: CASTLLGSGANVLTF.

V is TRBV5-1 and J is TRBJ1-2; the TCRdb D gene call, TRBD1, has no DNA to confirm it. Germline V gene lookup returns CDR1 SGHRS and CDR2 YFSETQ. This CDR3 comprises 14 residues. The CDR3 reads CASSRGQGSYGYTF.

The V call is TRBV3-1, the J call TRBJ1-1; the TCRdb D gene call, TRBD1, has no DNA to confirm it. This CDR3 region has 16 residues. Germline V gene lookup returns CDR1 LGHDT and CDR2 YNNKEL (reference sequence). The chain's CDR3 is CASSQDPRGPNTEAFF.